One T cell receptor (beta chain) is described in this entry. The CDR3 has 16 residues. The germline V gene encodes CDR1 MDHEN and CDR2 SYDVKM. The V and J ends lost 8 bases and 2 bases, in that order; junction bases with no gene match: 4. A multiplex PCR was run with 60 Vbeta primers and 13 Jbeta primers. Generated by immunoSEQ multiplex PCR, the TCRdb table keeps only in-frame clones and is missing some. The sample lists roughly 140,000 clones; over 75% were seen once. The data were taken from a study of cytomegalovirus exposure and HLA in healthy donors. The chain uses TRBV28 and TRBJ2-6; TRBD1 aligns across 12 bases. The TCR originated in a female donor in good health and CMV-seronegative. The sequenced material came from PBMCs. DNA for the CDR3: TGTGCCAGCCACCGGGACAGGGGGCCTGGGGCCAACGTCCTGACTTTC. Protein sequence: CASHRDRGPGANVLTF.